One sample yielded the 31 T cell receptor beta chains listed below, sequenced in a study of T cell responses to AZD1222 COVID-19 vaccine (dated by TCRdb to the early 2020s). Receptors were amplified or captured by the immunoSEQ multiplex PCR assay. Imported from immuneACCESS, the table was reduced by TCRdb to in-frame sequences with V and J called. These copies leave out some clones; in studies compared against another copy, an unresolved V gene accounts for under half, and the cause of the remainder is not known. This sample holds approximately 170,000 clones; roughly nine tenths were observed only once. 1.1% of the sample lies in the top ten. Explained via the paper, the time point label denotes: about 28 days (+/-7) after the second vaccine dose. The material sequenced was peripheral blood, taken 28 days after the second AZD1222 dose. These receptors were taken from an adult who received the AZD1222 COVID-19 vaccine.

The CDR3 region is CASSLAGQGNTEAFF. CDR3 bases: TGTGCCAGCAGCTTAGCCGGACAGGGAAACACTGAAGCTTTCTTT. The chain couples TRBV11-3 to TRBJ1-1; 8 bases match TRBD1. The V gene end was trimmed by 1 base and the J gene end by 2 bases; junction bases not matched to a gene: 3. This CDR3 is 15 amino acids long. Germline CDR1 and CDR2: SGHNT and YENEEA.

This rearrangement joins TRBV27 to TRBJ2-2; D is ambiguous. This CDR3 contains 12 residues. V was pared by 6 bases and J by 0 bases, with 2 bases between. The germline V gene has CDR1 MNHEY and CDR2 SMNVEV (reference sequence). CDR3 coding DNA: TGTGCCAGCAGACCGAACACCGGGGAGCTGTTTTTT. It codes for CASRPNTGELFF.

The V call is TRBV29-1, the J call TRBJ1-2; D call uncertain. The CDR3 loop spans 10 amino acids. Trimming cost V 2 bases and J 6 bases, with 4 bases left between them. Germline lookup yields CDR1 SQVTM and CDR2 ANQGSEA. The CDR3 spells CSVERDGYTF. The CDR3 DNA reads TGCAGCGTTGAAAGGGATGGCTACACCTTC.

The V and J genes are TRBV5-4 and TRBJ2-2, with D unclear. V lost 0 bases and J lost 6, with 3 bases in between. This CDR3 is built from 12 residues. In germline, CDR1 is SGHNT, CDR2 YYREEE (reference sequence). CDR3 protein: CASSLAAGELFF. DNA of the CDR3: TGTGCCAGCAGCTTGGCCGCCGGGGAGCTGTTTTTT.

The rearrangement uses TRBV5-4 and TRBJ1-3; D gene unclear. Germline values: CDR1 SGHNT, CDR2 YYREEE (reference sequence). Trimming removed 1 base at V and 4 bases at J, with 3 bases between. The CDR3 consists of 12 residues. The CDR3 is CASSLYGNTIYF. For the CDR3, the DNA is TGTGCCAGCAGCTTGTACGGAAACACCATATATTTT.

This chain joins TRBV10-2 and TRBJ2-7, with TRBD2 as a possible D gene (7 bases). Per the germline V gene, CDR1 is WSHSY and CDR2 is SAAADI. Trimming left V 8 bases short and J 6 bases short, with 23 bases between. The CDR3 sequence is 15 residues long. The CDR3 nucleotides are TGCGCCAGCCGTGGCGGGGGCGCGCTATTTGGCGAGCAGTACTTC. It translates to CASRGGGALFGEQYF.

The genes are TRBV19 and TRBJ1-1; 8 bases map to TRBD1. The CDR3 spans 13 residues. Germline V gives CDR1 LNHDA, CDR2 SQIVND (reference sequence). J gave up 5 bases and V 8 bases, and 7 bases lay outside the gene matches. In DNA form, the CDR3 reads TGTGCCAGTTACGACAGGGGACGAACTGAAGCTTTCTTT. Encoded protein: CASYDRGRTEAFF.

The chain links TRBV15 to TRBJ2-7; a possible D gene is TRBD2 (7 bases). Germline CDR1 LNHNV, CDR2 YYDKDF (reference sequence). This CDR3 spans 16 amino acids. V shed 5 bases and J shed 6 bases, with 23 bases lying between them. The CDR3 bases are TGTGCCACCAGCGGGGCGGGGGCATGGGGTGAGGGCGAGCAGTACTTC. Translated, it gives CATSGAGAWGEGEQYF. The whole variable domain, remainder taken from reference TRBV15 and TRBJ2-7, is DAMVIQNPRYQVTQFGKPVTLSCSQTLNHNVMYWYQQKSSQAPKLLFHYYDKDFNNEADTPDNFQSRRPNTSFCFLDIRSPGLGDTAMYLCATSGAGAWGEGEQYFGPGTRLTVT.

The chain employs TRBV5-1 and TRBJ1-6; maybe TRBD1 (5 bases). V was shortened by 4 bases and J by 9 bases, with 14 bases between the two germline ends. CDR3 length: 14 amino acids. From germline, CDR1 is SGHRS and CDR2 YFSETQ. Written as DNA, the CDR3 is TGCGCCAGCAGCCTGGGAGAGGGGAGTTCACCCCTCCACTTT. It translates to CASSLGEGSSPLHF.

The V and J genes are TRBV15 and TRBJ1-4, with D perhaps TRBD1 (5 bases). Trimming removed 0 bases at V and 2 bases at J, with 25 bases between. From germline, CDR1 is LNHNV and CDR2 YYDKDF (reference sequence). CDR3 length: 21 amino acids. CDR3 nucleotide sequence: TGTGCCACCAGCAGAGAGGACCCAAGAGACAGTCTAGGAGGGACTAATGAAAAACTGTTTTTT. It specifies CATSREDPRDSLGGTNEKLFF.

The chain carries TRBV20-1 and TRBJ2-7; no reliable D call. CDR1 is DFQATT and CDR2 is SNEGSKA in the germline V gene (reference sequence). This CDR3 spans 11 amino acids. V was shortened by 4 bases and J by 7 bases, with 11 bases between the two germline ends. The CDR3, as DNA: TGCAGTGCTAATTCTGTCCCGGAGCAGTACTTC. Protein sequence: CSANSVPEQYF.

The chain uses TRBV10-3 and TRBJ1-1; D is unclear. The CDR3 loop spans 16 amino acids. CDR1 ENHRY and CDR2 SYGVKD come from the germline V gene. Trimming removed 0 bases at V and 2 bases at J, with 13 bases between. The CDR3: CAISESAGGLNTEAFF. CDR3 coding DNA: TGTGCCATCAGTGAGTCGGCGGGCGGGCTCAACACTGAAGCTTTCTTT.

The V call is TRBV21-1, the J call TRBJ1-6; TRBD1 reflects the table's D call only, with no check against the DNA. TRBV21-1 is noted as a pseudogene. This CDR3 spans 17 amino acids. CDR3 sequence reads: CASSKVRGFSYNSPLHF. The CDR3 DNA reads TGTGCCAGCAGCAAAGTAAGGGGATTCTCCTATAATTCACCCCTCCACTTT.

This clone was counted only a few times. The chain couples TRBV7-9 to TRBJ2-1; TRBD1 matches 8 bases. CDR3 size: 17 residues. Germline V gene lookup returns CDR1 SEHNR and CDR2 FQNEAQ (reference sequence). The trim removed 4 bases at V and 1 base at J, leaving 9 bases unmatched. The CDR3 region is CASSSLVTGGSYNEQFF. The CDR3 coding sequence is TGTGCCAGCAGCTCACTGGTAACAGGGGGGTCCTACAATGAGCAGTTCTTC.

The genes are TRBV27 and TRBJ2-7; 7 positions match TRBD2. Germline V gene lookup returns CDR1 MNHEY and CDR2 SMNVEV (reference sequence). Trimming at V came to 5 bases and at J to 7 bases, leaving 14 bases not matched to a gene. The CDR3 covers 15 residues. This chain's CDR3 is CASSPRLTSVGEQYF. Here the CDR3 DNA reads TGTGCCAGCAGTCCCAGACTAACTAGCGTAGGTGAGCAGTACTTC.

The rearrangement uses TRBV5-6 and TRBJ1-6, with D possibly TRBD1 on 5 matching bases. CDR3 length: 15 amino acids. V gave up 0 bases and J gave up 2 bases, with 6 bases separating them. Germline loops: CDR1 SGHDT, CDR2 YYEEEE. DNA for the CDR3: TGTGCCAGCAGCTTGGCAGGGACCTATAATTCACCCCTCCACTTT. The encoded protein is CASSLAGTYNSPLHF.

In nucleotides, the CDR3 is TGTGCCAGCAGCTTTGGGCCTTCCTACGAGCAGTACTTC. Its protein is CASSFGPSYEQYF. The V and J genes are TRBV7-2 and TRBJ2-7, with unresolved D. In germline, CDR1 is SGHTA, CDR2 FQGNSA. This CDR3 is 13 amino acids long. V gave up 3 bases and J gave up 1 base, with 7 bases separating them.

The chain uses TRBV11-3 and TRBJ2-5, with a weak D call TRBD1 (5 bases). Trimming pared 8 bases from V and 5 bases from J, leaving 12 bases between. Germline V CDR1 and CDR2: SGHNT, YENEEA. The CDR3 loop spans 12 amino acids. The CDR3 bases are TGTGCCAGCCAAGGGGTAGGGGAGACCCAGTACTTC. This encodes CASQGVGETQYF.

The V call is TRBV4-1, the J call TRBJ2-7, with D possibly TRBD1 on 5 matching bases. The V end was cut by 0 bases, the J end by 3 bases, with 12 bases between. Germline V lookup: CDR1 MGHRA, CDR2 YSYEKL. The CDR3 totals 15 residues. The CDR3 region is CASSQDWGRGYEQYF. The CDR3 coding sequence is TGCGCCAGCAGCCAAGATTGGGGCAGAGGCTACGAGCAGTACTTC.

Note on this clone: At one of its ends the junction is not consistent with the germline gene, which may arise from a read error. The rearrangement links TRBV30 to TRBJ1-1, with D hard to call. The germline V gene has CDR1 GTSNPN and CDR2 SVGIG (reference sequence). The CDR3 extends over 11 amino acids. CDR3: CAGRERAEAFF. CDR3 nucleotides: TGTGCCGGGAGGGAGAGGGCTGAAGCTTTCTTT.

This clone has a single count. The chain uses TRBV19 and TRBJ2-7, with 7 bases matching TRBD1. The CDR3 contains 14 residues. The germline gives CDR1 LNHDA, CDR2 SQIVND (reference sequence). The ends lost 3 bases at V and 3 bases at J; junction bases unmatched: 5. CDR3 nucleotide sequence: TGTGCCAGTAGTATTTCAGGGGGAAACTACGAGCAGTACTTC. Amino acids: CASSISGGNYEQYF.

The chain has TRBV4-1 and TRBJ1-2; 8 bases align to TRBD1. The CDR3 sequence is 15 residues long. The V gene's germline CDR1 is MGHRA and CDR2 YSYEKL. V lost 4 bases, J lost 4 bases, and 8 bases stayed unmatched. The CDR3 sequence: CASSPPRTGSYGYTF. DNA for the CDR3: TGCGCCAGCAGCCCCCCGAGGACAGGGAGCTATGGCTACACCTTC.

V usage is TRBV5-4 and J usage is TRBJ2-3, with 12 positions matching TRBD2. The CDR3 length is 17 residues. The germline CDR1 and CDR2 sequences are SGHNT and YYREEE (reference sequence). V trimming: 4 bases; J trimming: 2 bases; junction bases outside the gene matches: 8. The CDR3: CASSTLAGGPLTDTQYF. The DNA of the CDR3 is TGTGCCAGCAGCACACTAGCGGGGGGACCCCTCACAGATACGCAGTATTTT.

This clone has more than one count but fewer than ten. The chain is built from TRBV27 and TRBJ2-7; no clear D. The CDR3 has 15 residues. CDR1 and CDR2 from the germline V gene are MNHEY and SMNVEV (reference sequence). Trimming removed 5 bases from V and 0 bases from J, with 14 bases in between. CDR3 amino acids: CASSRSALSSYEQYF. The CDR3 bases are TGTGCCAGCAGTCGGTCCGCGCTGAGCTCCTACGAGCAGTACTTC.

The chain employs TRBV18 and TRBJ1-4, with D perhaps TRBD1 (5 bases). The CDR3 is made up of 13 amino acids. Germline V gene lookup returns CDR1 KGHSH and CDR2 LQKENI. Trimming took 4 bases from V and 6 from J, leaving 9 bases between them. This chain's CDR3 is CASSRLQDEKLFF. The CDR3 nucleotides read TGTGCCAGCTCACGACTACAGGATGAAAAACTGTTTTTT.

This sequence joins TRBV16 and TRBJ1-1; no firm D call. In germline, CDR1 is KGHSY, CDR2 FQNENV. V dropped 2 bases and J dropped 5 bases, with 15 bases sitting between them. CDR3 length: 15 residues. The CDR3 here is CASSQNRGTGTEAFF. As DNA, the CDR3 is TGTGCCAGCAGCCAAAATCGGGGTACGGGAACTGAAGCTTTCTTT.

The genes are TRBV11-3 and TRBJ2-2; 9 bases map to TRBD2. V dropped 6 bases and J dropped 1; count of bases not matched to a gene: 3. Looked up from germline, CDR1 is SGHNT and CDR2 is YENEEA. The CDR3 runs 15 residues. The CDR3 DNA reads TGTGCCAGCAGTTTTAGCGGGGGGAACACCGGGGAGCTGTTTTTT. It yields the protein CASSFSGGNTGELFF.

The chain couples TRBV5-5 to TRBJ1-4; D is unresolved. There are 15 residues in the CDR3. Between the trimmed V and J ends, which lost 2 bases and 0 bases, there was a span of 8 bases. Looked up from germline, CDR1 is SGHKS and CDR2 is YYEKEE (reference sequence). The CDR3 is CASSFQLTTNEKLFF. The CDR3 region has the DNA TGTGCCAGCAGCTTCCAGCTGACAACTAATGAAAAACTGTTTTTT.

The genes are TRBV27 and TRBJ2-3, with D tentatively TRBD2 (5 bases). The CDR3 runs to 12 residues. The V end lost 7 bases, the J end lost 5 bases, and 10 bases lay between the germline ends. Germline lookup yields CDR1 MNHEY and CDR2 SMNVEV (reference sequence). The CDR3 is CASTGIGDTQYF. The CDR3 DNA follows: TGTGCCAGCACGGGGATTGGAGATACGCAGTATTTT.

This chain links TRBV6-1 with TRBJ2-7; D may be TRBD1 (5 bases). Germline CDR1 MNHNS, CDR2 SASEGT. The CDR3 totals 14 residues. V lost 5 bases and J lost 0, with 11 bases in between. This chain's CDR3 is CASSHTGFSYEQYF. CDR3 in DNA: TGTGCCAGCAGTCATACAGGATTCTCCTACGAGCAGTACTTC.

V is TRBV18 and J is TRBJ1-1; TRBD1 matches at 7 bases. Germline CDR1 KGHSH, CDR2 LQKENI. The length of the CDR3 is 15 residues. V was clipped by 3 bases and J by 4 bases; unmatched bases: 8. CDR3 region: CASSPTGAVGTEAFF. The DNA of the CDR3 is TGTGCCAGCTCACCTACAGGGGCGGTGGGCACTGAAGCTTTCTTT.